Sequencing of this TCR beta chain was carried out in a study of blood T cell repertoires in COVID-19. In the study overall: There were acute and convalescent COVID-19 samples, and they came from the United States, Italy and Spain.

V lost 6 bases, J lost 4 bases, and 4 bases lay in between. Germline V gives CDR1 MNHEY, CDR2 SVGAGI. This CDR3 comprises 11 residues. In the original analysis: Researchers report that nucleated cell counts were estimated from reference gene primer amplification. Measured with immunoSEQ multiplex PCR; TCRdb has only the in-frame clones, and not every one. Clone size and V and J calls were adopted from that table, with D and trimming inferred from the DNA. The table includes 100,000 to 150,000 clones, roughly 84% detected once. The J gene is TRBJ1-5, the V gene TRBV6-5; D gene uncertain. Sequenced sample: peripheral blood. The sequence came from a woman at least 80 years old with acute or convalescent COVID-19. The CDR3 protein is CASRSNQPQHF. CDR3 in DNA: TGTGCCAGCAGATCTAATCAGCCCCAGCATTTT.